This entry features one T cell receptor (beta chain) sequence. This sample is drawn from a study of blood T cell repertoires in COVID-19. As for the study in general: Samples came from the United States, Italy and Spain, spanning acute and convalescent COVID-19.

Sequenced by immunoSEQ multiplex PCR; TCRdb stores in-frame clones only, minus some. Of approximately 150,000 clones detected, 81% appear once; the ten largest clones hold around 10%. Sequencing was carried out using peripheral blood. The sequence was collected from a man aged 55-75 years with active or convalescent COVID-19.

In DNA, the CDR3 is TGTGCCAGCTCGTCGATGACAGAAGGTGAAGCTTTCTTT. Amino acids: CASSSMTEGEAFF. The chain recombines TRBV18 with TRBJ1-1; D is perhaps TRBD1 (5 bases). The CDR3 consists of 13 residues. The ends were cut back, 6 bases at V and 7 bases at J, with 15 bases in the middle. CDR1 and CDR2 (germline): KGHSH, LQKENI. Complete variable domain (other parts from reference TRBV18 and TRBJ1-1): NAGVMQNPRHLVRRRGQEARLRCSPMKGHSHVYWYRQLPEEGLKFMVYLQKENIIDESGMPKERFSAEFPKEGPSILRIQQVVRGDSAAYFCASSSMTEGEAFFGQGTRLTVV.